The 5 T cell receptor beta chains in this list originate from one sample, sequenced in a study of blood T cell repertoires in COVID-19. Only in-frame clones appear in the TCRdb table, and some are missing; sequencing was by immunoSEQ multiplex PCR. The sample has 250,000 to 400,000 clones; 85% are singletons. The sample comprised PBMCs or T cells enriched from blood (not recorded which). The source of these receptors is a woman aged 25 to 45 who had been exposed to COVID-19.

The chain employs TRBV11-1 and TRBJ1-2, with 9 bases identical to TRBD1. This CDR3 has 13 residues. Germline V gives CDR1 SGHAT, CDR2 FQDESV (reference sequence). The V segment lost 3 bases and the J segment 11 bases; nucleotides outside the gene matches: 7. The CDR3 region is CASSLNRQGEYTF. For the CDR3, the DNA is TGTGCCAGCAGCTTGAATCGACAGGGGGAGTACACCTTC.

The chain is built from TRBV9 and TRBJ2-1; D remains unclear. This CDR3 is built from 11 residues. Trimming pared 2 bases from V and 5 bases from J, leaving 2 bases between. The germline V gene encodes CDR1 SGDLS and CDR2 YYNGEE. CDR3 amino acids: CASSVNNEQFF. CDR3 DNA sequence: TGTGCCAGCAGCGTCAACAATGAGCAGTTCTTC.

CDR3 in DNA: TGTGCCAGCAGCTTCCCGGTCGGGATGAACACCGGGGAGCTGTTTTTT. This gives the protein CASSFPVGMNTGELFF. The genes are TRBV7-9 and TRBJ2-2, with a possible D match to TRBD2 (5 bases). CDR3 length equals 16 residues. Trimming shortened V by 3 bases and J by 1 base, and 12 bases separated the two germline ends. Germline V gene lookup returns CDR1 SEHNR and CDR2 FQNEAQ (reference sequence).

The chain employs TRBV12-2 and TRBJ2-2; the table's D gene call, TRBD2, was not cross checked with the DNA. TRBV12-2 has pseudogene status. The CDR3 sequence is 15 residues long. As DNA, the CDR3 is TGTGCAAGTCGCTTAGAAATATCCCCCACCGGGGAGCTGTTTTTT. Amino acids: CASRLEISPTGELFF.

The sample holds a few counts of this clone. V usage is TRBV13 and J usage is TRBJ1-1; a weak D match, TRBD1 (6 bases). The V end lost 2 bases, the J end lost 2 bases, and 18 bases lay between the germline ends. Germline V CDR1 and CDR2: PRHDT, FYEKMQ (reference sequence). CDR3 length: 17 amino acids. This CDR3 is CASSLNWGLGRNTEAFF. The DNA of the CDR3 is TGTGCCAGCAGCTTAAACTGGGGGCTAGGACGTAACACTGAAGCTTTCTTT. The full variable domain, completed using reference TRBV13 and TRBJ1-1, is AAGVIQSPRHLIKEKRETATLKCYPIPRHDTVYWYQQGPGQDPQFLISFYEKMQSDKGSIPDRFSAQQFSDYHSELNMSSLELGDSALYFCASSLNWGLGRNTEAFFGQGTRLTVV.